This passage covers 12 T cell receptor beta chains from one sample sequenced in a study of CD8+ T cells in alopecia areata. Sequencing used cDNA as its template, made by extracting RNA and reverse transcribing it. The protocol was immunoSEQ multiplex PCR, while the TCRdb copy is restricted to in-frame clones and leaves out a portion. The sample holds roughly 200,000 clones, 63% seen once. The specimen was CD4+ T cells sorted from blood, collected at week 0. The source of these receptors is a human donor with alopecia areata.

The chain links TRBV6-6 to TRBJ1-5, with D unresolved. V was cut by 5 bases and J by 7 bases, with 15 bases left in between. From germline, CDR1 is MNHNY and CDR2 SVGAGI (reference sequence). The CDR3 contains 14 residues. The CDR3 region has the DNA TGTGCCAGCAGTACCATAGGCGGCGGGCAGCCCCAGCATTTT. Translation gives CASSTIGGGQPQHF.

CDR3 DNA: TGTGCCAGCAGGGCACAGTATGAGCAGTTCTTC. Translating it yields CASRAQYEQFF. V usage is TRBV25-1 and J usage is TRBJ2-1; D unclear. Trimming removed 6 bases at V and 8 bases at J, with 8 bases between. Germline lookup yields CDR1 MGHDK and CDR2 SYGVNS. This CDR3 has 11 amino acids.

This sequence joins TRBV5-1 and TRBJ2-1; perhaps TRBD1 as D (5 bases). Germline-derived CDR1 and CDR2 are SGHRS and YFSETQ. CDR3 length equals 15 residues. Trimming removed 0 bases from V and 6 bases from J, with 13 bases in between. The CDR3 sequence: CASSLAIHQGNEQFF. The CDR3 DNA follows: TGCGCCAGCAGCTTGGCCATCCACCAGGGCAATGAGCAGTTCTTC.

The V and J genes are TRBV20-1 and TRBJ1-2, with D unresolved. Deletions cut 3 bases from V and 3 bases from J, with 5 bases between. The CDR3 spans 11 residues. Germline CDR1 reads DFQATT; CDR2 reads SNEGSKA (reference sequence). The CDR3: CSARRHYGYTF. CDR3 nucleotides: TGCAGTGCTAGGAGGCACTATGGCTACACCTTC.

CDR3 sequence (DNA): TGTGCCAGCAGTATAATAACTGCGGATACGCAGTATTTT. This gives the protein CASSIITADTQYF. The chain carries TRBV7-3 and TRBJ2-3, with unresolved D. CDR1 is SGHTA, CDR2 FQGTGA, per germline. V lost 6 bases and J 6 bases, leaving 13 bases between the germline ends. CDR3 length: 13 residues. Full variable domain (outside the CDR3, taken from reference TRBV7-3 and TRBJ2-3): GAGVSQTPSNKVTEKGKYVELRCDPISGHTALYWYRQSLGQGPEFLIYFQGTGAADDSGLPNDRFFAVRPEGSVSTLKIQRTERGDSAVYLCASSIITADTQYFGPGTRLTVL.

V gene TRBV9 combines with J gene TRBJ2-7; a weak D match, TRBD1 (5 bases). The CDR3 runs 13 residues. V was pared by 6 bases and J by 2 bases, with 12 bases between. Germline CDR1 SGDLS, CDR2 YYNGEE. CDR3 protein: CASIFQDTYEQYF. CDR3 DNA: TGTGCCAGCATTTTTCAGGACACCTACGAGCAGTACTTC.

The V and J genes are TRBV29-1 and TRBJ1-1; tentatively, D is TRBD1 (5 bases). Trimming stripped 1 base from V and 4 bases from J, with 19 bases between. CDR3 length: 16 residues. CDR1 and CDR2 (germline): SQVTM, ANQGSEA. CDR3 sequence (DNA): TGCAGCGTTGAAGGGGCCCAGATCATGAGGGGCACTGAAGCTTTCTTT. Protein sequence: CSVEGAQIMRGTEAFF. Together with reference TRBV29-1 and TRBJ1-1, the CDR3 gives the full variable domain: SAVISQKPSRDICQRGTSLTIQCQVDSQVTMMFWYRQQPGQSLTLIATANQGSEATYESGFVIDKFPISRPNLTFSTLTVSNMSPEDSSIYLCSVEGAQIMRGTEAFFGQGTRLTVV.

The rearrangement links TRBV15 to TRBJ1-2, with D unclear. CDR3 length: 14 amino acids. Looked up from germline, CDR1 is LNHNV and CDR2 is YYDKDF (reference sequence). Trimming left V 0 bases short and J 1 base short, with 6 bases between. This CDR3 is CATSRDLGNYGYTF. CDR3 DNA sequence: TGTGCCACCAGCAGAGATTTGGGTAACTATGGCTACACCTTC. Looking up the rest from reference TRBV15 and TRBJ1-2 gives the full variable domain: DAMVIQNPRYQVTQFGKPVTLSCSQTLNHNVMYWYQQKSSQAPKLLFHYYDKDFNNEADTPDNFQSRRPNTSFCFLDIRSPGLGDTAMYLCATSRDLGNYGYTFGSGTRLTVV.

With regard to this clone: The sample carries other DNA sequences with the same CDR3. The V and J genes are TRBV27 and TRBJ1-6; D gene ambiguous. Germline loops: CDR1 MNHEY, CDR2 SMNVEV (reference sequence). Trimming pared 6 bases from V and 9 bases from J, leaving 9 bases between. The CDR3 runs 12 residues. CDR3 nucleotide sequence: TGTGCCAGCAGGGCAGGACGTTCACCCCTCCACTTT. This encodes CASRAGRSPLHF.

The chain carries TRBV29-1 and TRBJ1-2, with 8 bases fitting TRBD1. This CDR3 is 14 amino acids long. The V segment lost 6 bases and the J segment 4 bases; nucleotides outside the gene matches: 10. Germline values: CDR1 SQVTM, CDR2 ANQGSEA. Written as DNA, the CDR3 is TGCAGCGTCCGTCCGGGACAGGCAGGCTATGGCTACACCTTC. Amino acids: CSVRPGQAGYGYTF.

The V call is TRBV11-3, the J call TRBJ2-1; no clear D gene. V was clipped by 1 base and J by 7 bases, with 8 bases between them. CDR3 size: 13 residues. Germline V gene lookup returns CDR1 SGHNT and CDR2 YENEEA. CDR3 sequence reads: CASSLGVANEQFF. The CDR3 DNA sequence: TGTGCCAGCAGCTTAGGGGTGGCAAATGAGCAGTTCTTC.

CDR3 bases: TGTGCCAGCAGCCCCGGCGCAACTGGGGCCAACGTCCTGACTTTC. Translation: CASSPGATGANVLTF. This chain links TRBV7-7 with TRBJ2-6; D unresolved. Germline assignment: CDR1 SSHAT and CDR2 FNYEAQ (reference sequence). CDR3 length: 15 amino acids. Trimming took off 5 bases at V and 2 bases at J, with 10 bases between the two ends.